This entry features one T cell receptor (beta chain) sequence. This specimen belongs to a study of shared T cell receptors in the human thymus. CDR1 and CDR2 (germline): MNHEY, SMNVEV (reference sequence). V lost 6 bases, J lost 6 bases, and 18 bases lay in between. The CDR3 extends over 15 amino acids. Profiling relied on immunoSEQ multiplex PCR, and the TCRdb table lists in-frame clones only, not all of them. The table has 500,000 to 750,000 clones, over 75% seen once. This same sample was also part of a study on human thymus T cells. That study reports: Resections that were taken during corrective heart surgery supplied the thymus tissue.

The specimen was thymocytes. The sequence came from a boy younger than two with a congenital heart defect. The chain employs TRBV27 and TRBJ1-5; possible D gene TRBD1, 5 bases. The CDR3 DNA follows: TGTGCCAGCAGCCCCCGGTGCGGGGGTAGTCAGCCCCAGCATTTT. This sequence encodes CASSPRCGGSQPQHF.